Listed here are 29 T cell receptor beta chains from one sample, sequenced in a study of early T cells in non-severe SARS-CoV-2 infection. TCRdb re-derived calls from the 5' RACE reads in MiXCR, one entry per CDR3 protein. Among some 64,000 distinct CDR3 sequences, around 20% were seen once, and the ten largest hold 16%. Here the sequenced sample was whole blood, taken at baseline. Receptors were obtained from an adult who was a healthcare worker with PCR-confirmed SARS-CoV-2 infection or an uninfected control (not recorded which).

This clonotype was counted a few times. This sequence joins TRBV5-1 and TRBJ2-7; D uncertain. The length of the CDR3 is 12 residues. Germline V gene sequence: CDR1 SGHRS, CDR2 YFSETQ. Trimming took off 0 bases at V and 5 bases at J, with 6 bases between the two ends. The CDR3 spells CASSLGGHEQYF. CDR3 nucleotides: TGCGCCAGCAGCTTGGGGGGTCACGAGCAGTACTTC.

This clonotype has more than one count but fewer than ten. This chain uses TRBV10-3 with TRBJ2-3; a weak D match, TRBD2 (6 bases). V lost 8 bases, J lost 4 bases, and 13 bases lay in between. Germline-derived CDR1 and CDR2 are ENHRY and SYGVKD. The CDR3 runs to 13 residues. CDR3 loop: CAIHGGSADTQYF. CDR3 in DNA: TGTGCCATCCACGGGGGATCGGCAGATACGCAGTATTTT.

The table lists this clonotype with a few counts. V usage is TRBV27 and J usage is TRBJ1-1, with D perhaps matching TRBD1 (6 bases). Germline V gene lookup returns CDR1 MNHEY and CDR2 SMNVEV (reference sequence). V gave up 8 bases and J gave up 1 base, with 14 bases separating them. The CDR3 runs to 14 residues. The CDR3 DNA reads TGTGCCAGCCAGCTAGGGGGTTCGAACACTGAAGCTTTCTTT. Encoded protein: CASQLGGSNTEAFF.

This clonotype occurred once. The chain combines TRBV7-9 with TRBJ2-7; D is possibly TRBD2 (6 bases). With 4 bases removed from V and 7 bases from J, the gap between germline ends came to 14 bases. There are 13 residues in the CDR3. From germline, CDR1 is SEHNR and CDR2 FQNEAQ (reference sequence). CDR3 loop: CASSSSGRGEQYF. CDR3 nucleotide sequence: TGTGCCAGCAGCTCCTCTGGGCGGGGAGAGCAGTACTTC.

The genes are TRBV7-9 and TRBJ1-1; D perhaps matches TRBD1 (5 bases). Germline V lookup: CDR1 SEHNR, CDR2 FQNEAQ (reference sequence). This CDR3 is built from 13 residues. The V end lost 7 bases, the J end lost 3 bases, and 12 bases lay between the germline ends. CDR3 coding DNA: TGTGCCAGCACCCGGGCGGGGGACACTGAAGCTTTCTTT. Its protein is CASTRAGDTEAFF.

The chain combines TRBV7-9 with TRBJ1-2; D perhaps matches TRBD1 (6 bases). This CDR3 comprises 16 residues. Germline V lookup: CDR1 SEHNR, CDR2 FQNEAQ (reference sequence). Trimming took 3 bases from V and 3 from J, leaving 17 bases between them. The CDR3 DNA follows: TGTGCCAGCAGCTTGATCACAGGGAGTGTTGACTATGGCTACACCTTC. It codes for CASSLITGSVDYGYTF. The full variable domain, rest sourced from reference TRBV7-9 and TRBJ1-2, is DTGVSQNPRHKITKRGQNVTFRCDPISEHNRLYWYRQTLGQGPEFLTYFQNEAQLEKSRLLSDRFSAERPKGSFSTLEIQRTEQGDSAMYLCASSLITGSVDYGYTFGSGTRLTVV.

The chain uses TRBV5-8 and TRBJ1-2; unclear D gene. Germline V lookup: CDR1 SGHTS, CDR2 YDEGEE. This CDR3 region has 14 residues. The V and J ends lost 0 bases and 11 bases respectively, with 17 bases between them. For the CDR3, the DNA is TGTGCCAGCAGCTTGGGGTCATTGGTTGGCATATACACCTTC. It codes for CASSLGSLVGIYTF.

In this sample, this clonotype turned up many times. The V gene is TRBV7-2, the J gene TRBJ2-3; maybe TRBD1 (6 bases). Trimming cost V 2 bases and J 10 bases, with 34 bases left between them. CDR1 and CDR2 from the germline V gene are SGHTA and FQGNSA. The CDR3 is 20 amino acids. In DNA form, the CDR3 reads TGTGCCAGCAGCTTATGGGGATTGGCTGGGCTTAGAGGGAGACAGGAGGCGCAGTATTTT. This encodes CASSLWGLAGLRGRQEAQYF.

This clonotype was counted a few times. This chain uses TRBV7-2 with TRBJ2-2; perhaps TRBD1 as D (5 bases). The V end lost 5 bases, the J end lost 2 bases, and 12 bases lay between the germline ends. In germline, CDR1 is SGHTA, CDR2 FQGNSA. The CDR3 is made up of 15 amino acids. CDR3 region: CASSPQGFNTGELFF. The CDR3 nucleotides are TGTGCCAGCAGCCCTCAGGGTTTCAACACCGGGGAGCTGTTTTTT.

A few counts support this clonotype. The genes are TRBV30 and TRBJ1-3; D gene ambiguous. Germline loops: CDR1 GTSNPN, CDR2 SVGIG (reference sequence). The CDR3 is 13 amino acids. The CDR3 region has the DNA TGTGCTTATTCCAGCGTCTCTGGAAACACCATATATTTT. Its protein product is CAYSSVSGNTIYF.

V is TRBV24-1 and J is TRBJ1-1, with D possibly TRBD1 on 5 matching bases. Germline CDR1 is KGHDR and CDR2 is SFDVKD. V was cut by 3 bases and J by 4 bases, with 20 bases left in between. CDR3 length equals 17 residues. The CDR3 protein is CATSDPPRAGRGTEAFF. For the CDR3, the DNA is TGTGCCACCAGTGATCCGCCAAGGGCAGGGAGAGGCACTGAAGCTTTCTTT.

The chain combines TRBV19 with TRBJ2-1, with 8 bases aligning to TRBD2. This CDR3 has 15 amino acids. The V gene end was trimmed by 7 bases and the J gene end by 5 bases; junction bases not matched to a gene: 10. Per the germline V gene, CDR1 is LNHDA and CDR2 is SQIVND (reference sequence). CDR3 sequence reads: CASIPGGARNNEQFF. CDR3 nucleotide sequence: TGTGCCAGTATCCCCGGGGGGGCGCGTAACAATGAGCAGTTCTTC.

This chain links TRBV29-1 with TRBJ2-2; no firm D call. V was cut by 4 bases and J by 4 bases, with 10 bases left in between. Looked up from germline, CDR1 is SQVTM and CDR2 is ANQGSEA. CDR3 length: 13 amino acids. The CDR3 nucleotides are TGCAGCGTTGGGGCCCTGGGCACCGGGGAGCTGTTTTTT. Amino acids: CSVGALGTGELFF.

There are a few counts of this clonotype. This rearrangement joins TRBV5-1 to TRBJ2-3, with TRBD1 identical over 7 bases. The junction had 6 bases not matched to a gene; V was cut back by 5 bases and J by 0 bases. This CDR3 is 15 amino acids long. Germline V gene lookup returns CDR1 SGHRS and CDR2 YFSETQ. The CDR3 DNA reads TGCGCCAGCAGAAGGACAGGAAGTAGCACAGATACGCAGTATTTT. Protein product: CASRRTGSSTDTQYF.

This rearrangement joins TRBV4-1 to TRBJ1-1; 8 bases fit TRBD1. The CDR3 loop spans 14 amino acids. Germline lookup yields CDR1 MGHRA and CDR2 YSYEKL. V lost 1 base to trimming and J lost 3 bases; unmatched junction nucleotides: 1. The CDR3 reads CASSQVTGDTEAFF. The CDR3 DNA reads TGCGCCAGCAGCCAAGTGACAGGGGACACTGAAGCTTTCTTT.

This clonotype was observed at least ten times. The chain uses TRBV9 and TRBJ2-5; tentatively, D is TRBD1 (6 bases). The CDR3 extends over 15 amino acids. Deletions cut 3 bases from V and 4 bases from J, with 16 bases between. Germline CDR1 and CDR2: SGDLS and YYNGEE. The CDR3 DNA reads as TGTGCCAGCAGCGCAGGAGGAACAGGGCTAGAGACCCAGTACTTC. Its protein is CASSAGGTGLETQYF. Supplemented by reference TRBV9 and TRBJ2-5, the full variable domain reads DSGVTQTPKHLITATGQRVTLRCSPRSGDLSVYWYQQSLDQGLQFLIQYYNGEERAKGNILERFSAQQFPDLHSELNLSSLELGDSALYFCASSAGGTGLETQYFGPGTRLLVL.

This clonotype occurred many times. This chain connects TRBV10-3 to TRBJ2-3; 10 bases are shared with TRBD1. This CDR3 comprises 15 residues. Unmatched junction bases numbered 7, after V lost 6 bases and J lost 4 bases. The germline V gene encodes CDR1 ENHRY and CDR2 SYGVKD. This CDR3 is CAIREGQGQADTQYF. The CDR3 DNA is TGTGCCATCAGGGAGGGACAGGGGCAGGCAGATACGCAGTATTTT.

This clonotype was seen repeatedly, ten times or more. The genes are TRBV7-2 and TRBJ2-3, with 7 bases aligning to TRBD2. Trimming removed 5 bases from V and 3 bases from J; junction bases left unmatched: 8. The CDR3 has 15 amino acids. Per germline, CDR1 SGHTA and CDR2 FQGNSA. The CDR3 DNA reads TGTGCCAGCAGCCGTAGTGGGACTACTACAGATACGCAGTATTTT. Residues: CASSRSGTTTDTQYF.

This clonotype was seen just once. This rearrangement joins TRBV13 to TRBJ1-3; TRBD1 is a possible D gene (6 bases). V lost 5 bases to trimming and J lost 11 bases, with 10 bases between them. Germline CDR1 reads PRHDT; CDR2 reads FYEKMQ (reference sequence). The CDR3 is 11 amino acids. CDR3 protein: CASSQRTAIYF. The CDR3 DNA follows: TGTGCCAGCAGCCAAAGGACAGCCATATATTTT.

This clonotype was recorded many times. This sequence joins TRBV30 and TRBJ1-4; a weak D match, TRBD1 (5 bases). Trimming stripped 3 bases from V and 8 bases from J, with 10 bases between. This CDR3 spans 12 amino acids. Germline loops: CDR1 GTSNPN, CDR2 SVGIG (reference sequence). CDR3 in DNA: TGTGCCTGGAGGGAAGACAGAGAAAAACTGTTTTTT. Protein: CAWREDREKLFF.

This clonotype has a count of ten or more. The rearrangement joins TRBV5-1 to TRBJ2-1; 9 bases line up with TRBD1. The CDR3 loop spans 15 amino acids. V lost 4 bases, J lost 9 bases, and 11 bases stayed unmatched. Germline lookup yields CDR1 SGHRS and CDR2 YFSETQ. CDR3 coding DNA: TGCGCCAGCAGCCCTGGGACAGGGACGGTCGGTGAGCAGTTCTTC. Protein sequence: CASSPGTGTVGEQFF.

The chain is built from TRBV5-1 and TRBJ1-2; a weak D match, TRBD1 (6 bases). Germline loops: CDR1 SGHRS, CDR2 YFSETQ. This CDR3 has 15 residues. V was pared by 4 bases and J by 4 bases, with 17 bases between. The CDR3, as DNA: TGCGCCAGCAGCCCCGGCGGGGGCGAGGCCTATGGCTACACCTTC. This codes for CASSPGGGEAYGYTF.

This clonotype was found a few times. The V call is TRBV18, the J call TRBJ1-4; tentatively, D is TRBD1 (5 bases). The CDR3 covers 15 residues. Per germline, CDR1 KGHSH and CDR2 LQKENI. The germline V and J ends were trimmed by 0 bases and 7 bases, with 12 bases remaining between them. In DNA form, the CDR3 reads TGTGCCAGCTCACCACCGAGCGGGGGGAGTGAAAAACTGTTTTTT. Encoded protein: CASSPPSGGSEKLFF.

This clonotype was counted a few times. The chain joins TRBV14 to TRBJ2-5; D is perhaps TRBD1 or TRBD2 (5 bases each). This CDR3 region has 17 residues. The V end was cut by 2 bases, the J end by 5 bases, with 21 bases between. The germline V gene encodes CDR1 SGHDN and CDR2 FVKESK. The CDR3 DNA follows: TGTGCCAGCAGCCAACCGGCCGGGGCCTATACCATGGAGACCCAGTACTTC. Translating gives CASSQPAGAYTMETQYF.

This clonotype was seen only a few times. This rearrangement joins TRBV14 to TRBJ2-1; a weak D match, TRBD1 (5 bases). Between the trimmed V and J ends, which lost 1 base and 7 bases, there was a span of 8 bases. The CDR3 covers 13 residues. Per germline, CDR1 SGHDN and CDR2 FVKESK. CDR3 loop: CASSQVKGNEQFF. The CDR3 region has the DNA TGTGCCAGCAGCCAAGTTAAGGGGAATGAGCAGTTCTTC.

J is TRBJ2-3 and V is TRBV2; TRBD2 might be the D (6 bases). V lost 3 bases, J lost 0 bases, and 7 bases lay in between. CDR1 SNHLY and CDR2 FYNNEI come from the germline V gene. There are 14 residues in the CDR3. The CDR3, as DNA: TGTGCCAGCAGTGAGGGGACTAGCACAGATACGCAGTATTTT. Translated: CASSEGTSTDTQYF. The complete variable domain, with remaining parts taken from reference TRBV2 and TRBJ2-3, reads EPEVTQTPSHQVTQMGQEVILRCVPISNHLYFYWYRQILGQKVEFLVSFYNNEISEKSEIFDDQFSVERPDGSNFTLKIRSTKLEDSAMYFCASSEGTSTDTQYFGPGTRLTVL.

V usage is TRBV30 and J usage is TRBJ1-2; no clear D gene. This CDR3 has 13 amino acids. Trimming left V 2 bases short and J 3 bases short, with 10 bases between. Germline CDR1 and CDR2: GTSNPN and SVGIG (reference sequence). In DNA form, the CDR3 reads TGTGCCTGGAGTTCTCAACCGCACTATGGCTACACCTTC. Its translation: CAWSSQPHYGYTF.

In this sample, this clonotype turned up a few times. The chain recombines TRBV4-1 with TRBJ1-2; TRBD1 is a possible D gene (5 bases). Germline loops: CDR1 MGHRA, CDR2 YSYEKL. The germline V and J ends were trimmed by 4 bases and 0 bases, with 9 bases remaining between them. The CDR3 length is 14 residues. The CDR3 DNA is TGCGCCAGCAGCCGCGGGGCTACTAACTATGGCTACACCTTC. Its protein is CASSRGATNYGYTF.

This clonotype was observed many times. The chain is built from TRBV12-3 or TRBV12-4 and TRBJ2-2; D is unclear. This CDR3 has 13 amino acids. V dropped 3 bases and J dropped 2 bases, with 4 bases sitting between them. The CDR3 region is CASSFGNTGELFF. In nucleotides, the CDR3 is TGTGCCAGCAGTTTTGGAAACACCGGGGAGCTGTTTTTT.